This T cell receptor (beta chain) is drawn from a study of human T cells and chemical hapten exposure. Study-wide background: Patch tests applied 0.01% DPC to the upper back, read at 6 days. Patients, a majority of them female, were diagnosed with alopecia areata, totalis or universalis.

Time point reported: patch test 1, 2 weeks after DPC sensitization. Specified treatment: therapeutic diphenylcyclopropenone sensitization with weekly scalp DPC. The trim removed 4 bases at V and 8 bases at J, leaving 13 bases unmatched. This CDR3 has 16 amino acids. The germline V gene encodes CDR1 SGHRS and CDR2 YFSETQ. MiXCR, run by TCRdb on the RACE reads, gives a single entry per CDR3 protein. The data contain about 360,000 distinct CDR3 sequences, more than 4.5% of them singletons. This clonotype came up many times. Its antigen is undetermined. Overall study results and limits: There was alopecia in the donors, so their immune response may differ from that of healthy people.

The chain joins TRBV5-1 to TRBJ1-4; 8 nucleotides agree with TRBD1. Sequenced material: whole blood, taken in connection with sensitization to the hapten diphenylcyclopropenone (DPC). This sequence originates from a woman between 50 and 59 years old with alopecia areata. Some clones in this sample may be carry-over from other donors' samples. CDR3 sequence reads: CASSEEQGVGGEKLFF. The CDR3 DNA follows: TGCGCCAGCAGCGAGGAACAGGGGGTCGGGGGAGAAAAACTGTTTTTT.